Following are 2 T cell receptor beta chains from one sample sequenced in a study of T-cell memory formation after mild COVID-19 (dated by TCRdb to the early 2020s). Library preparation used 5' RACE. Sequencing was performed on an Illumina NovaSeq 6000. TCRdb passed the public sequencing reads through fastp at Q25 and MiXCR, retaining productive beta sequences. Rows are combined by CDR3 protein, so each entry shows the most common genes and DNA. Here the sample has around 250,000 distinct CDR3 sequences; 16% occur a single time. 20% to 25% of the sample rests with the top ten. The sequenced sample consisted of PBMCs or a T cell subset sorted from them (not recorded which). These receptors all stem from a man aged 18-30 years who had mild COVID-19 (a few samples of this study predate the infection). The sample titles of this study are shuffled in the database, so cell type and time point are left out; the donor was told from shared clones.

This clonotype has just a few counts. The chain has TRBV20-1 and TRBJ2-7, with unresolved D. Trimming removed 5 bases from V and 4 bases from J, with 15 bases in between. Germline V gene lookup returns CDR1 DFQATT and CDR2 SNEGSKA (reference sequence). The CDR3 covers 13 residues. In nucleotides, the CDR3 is TGCAGTGCTGTGGGCCCCGTTTTGTACGAGCAGTACTTC. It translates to CSAVGPVLYEQYF.

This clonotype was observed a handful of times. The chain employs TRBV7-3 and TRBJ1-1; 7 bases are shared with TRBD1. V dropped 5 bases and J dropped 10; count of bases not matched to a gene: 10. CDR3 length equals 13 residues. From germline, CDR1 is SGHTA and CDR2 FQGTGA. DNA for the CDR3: TGTGCCAGCAGCACAGGGGCTGCCCGAAGAGCTTTCTTT. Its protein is CASSTGAARRAFF.